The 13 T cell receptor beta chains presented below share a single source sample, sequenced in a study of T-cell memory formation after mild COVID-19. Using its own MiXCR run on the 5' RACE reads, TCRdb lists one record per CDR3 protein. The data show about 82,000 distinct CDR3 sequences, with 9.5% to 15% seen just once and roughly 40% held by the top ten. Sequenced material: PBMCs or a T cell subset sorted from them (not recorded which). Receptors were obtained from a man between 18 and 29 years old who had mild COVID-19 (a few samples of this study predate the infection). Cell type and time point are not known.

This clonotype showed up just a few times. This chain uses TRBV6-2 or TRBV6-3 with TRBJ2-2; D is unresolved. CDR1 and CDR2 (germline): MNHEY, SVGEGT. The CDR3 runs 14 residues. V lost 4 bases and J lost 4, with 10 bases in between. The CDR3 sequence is CASSLTWTTGELFF. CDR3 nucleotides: TGTGCCAGCAGTTTAACTTGGACCACCGGGGAGCTGTTTTTT.

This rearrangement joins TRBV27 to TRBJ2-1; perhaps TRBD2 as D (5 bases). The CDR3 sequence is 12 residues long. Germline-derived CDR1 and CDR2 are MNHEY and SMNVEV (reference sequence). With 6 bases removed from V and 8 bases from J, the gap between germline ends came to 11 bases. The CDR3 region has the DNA TGTGCCAGCAGGCCAACTAGGGATGAGCAGTTCTTC. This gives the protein CASRPTRDEQFF.

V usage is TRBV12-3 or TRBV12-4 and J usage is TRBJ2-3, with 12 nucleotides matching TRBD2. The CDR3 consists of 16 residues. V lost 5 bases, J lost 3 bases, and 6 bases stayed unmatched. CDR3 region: CASSPPSGGATDTQYF. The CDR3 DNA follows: TGTGCCAGCAGTCCTCCTAGCGGGGGGGCGACAGATACGCAGTATTTT.

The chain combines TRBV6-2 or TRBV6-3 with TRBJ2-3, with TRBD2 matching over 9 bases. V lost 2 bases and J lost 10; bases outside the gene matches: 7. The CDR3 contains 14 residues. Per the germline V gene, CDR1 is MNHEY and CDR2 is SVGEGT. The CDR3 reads CASSYGTSFAAQYF. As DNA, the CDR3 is TGTGCCAGCAGTTACGGGACTAGCTTCGCGGCGCAGTATTTT.

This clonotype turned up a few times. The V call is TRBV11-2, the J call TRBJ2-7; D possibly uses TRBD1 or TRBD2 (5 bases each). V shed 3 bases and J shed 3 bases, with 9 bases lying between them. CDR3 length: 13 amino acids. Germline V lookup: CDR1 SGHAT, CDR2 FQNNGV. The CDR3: CASSLGVDYEQYF. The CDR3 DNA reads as TGTGCCAGCAGCTTGGGGGTCGACTACGAGCAGTACTTC.

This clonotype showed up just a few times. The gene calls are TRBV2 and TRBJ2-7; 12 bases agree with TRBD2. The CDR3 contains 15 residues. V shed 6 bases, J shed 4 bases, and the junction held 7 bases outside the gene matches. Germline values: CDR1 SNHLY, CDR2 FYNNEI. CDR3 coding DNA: TGTGCCAGCAGCGCTACTAGCGGGGGGACGTACGAGCAGTACTTC. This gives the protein CASSATSGGTYEQYF.

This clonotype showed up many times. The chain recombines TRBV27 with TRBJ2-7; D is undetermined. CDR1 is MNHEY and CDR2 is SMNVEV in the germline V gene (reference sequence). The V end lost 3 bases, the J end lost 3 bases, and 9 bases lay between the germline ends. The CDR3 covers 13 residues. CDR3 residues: CASSFQGNYEQYF. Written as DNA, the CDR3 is TGTGCCAGCAGTTTTCAAGGGAACTACGAGCAGTACTTC.

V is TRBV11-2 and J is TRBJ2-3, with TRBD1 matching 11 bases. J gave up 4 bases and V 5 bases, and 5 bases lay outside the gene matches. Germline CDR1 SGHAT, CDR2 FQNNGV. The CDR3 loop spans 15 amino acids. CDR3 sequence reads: CASSRGTGGPDTQYF. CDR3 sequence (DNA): TGTGCCAGCAGCCGAGGGACAGGGGGACCAGATACGCAGTATTTT. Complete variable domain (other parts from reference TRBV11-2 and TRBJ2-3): EAGVAQSPRYKIIEKRQSVAFWCNPISGHATLYWYQQILGQGPKLLIQFQNNGVVDDSQLPKDRFSAERLKGVDSTLKIQPAKLEDSAVYLCASSRGTGGPDTQYFGPGTRLTVL.

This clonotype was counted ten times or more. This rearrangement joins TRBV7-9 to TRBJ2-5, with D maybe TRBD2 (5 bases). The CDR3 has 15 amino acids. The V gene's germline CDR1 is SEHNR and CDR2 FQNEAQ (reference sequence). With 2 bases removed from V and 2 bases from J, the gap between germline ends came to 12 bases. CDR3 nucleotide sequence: TGTGCCAGCAGCTTACGGCCCGGGGTGCAAGAGACCCAGTACTTC. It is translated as CASSLRPGVQETQYF.

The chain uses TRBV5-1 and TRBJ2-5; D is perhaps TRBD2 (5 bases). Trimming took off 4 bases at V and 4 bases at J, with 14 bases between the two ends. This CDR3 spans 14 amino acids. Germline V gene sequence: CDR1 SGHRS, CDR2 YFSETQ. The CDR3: CASSLKVGVETQYF. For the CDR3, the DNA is TGCGCCAGCAGCCTTAAGGTCGGGGTAGAGACCCAGTACTTC.

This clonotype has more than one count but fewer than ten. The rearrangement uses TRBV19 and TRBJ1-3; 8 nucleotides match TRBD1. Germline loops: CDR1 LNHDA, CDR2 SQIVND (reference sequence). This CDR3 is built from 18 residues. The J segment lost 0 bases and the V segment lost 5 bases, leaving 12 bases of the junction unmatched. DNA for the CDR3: TGTGCCAGTAGTCCAGTCGAGACAGGGGCCGTCTCTGGAAACACCATATATTTT. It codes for CASSPVETGAVSGNTIYF.

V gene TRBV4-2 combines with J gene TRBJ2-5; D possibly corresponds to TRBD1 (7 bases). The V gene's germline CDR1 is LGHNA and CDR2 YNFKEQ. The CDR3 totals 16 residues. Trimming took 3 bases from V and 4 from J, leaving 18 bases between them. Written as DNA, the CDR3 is TGTGCCAGCAGCCAGCCGTTCGACAGGGAGGCAGAGACCCAGTACTTC. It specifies CASSQPFDREAETQYF.

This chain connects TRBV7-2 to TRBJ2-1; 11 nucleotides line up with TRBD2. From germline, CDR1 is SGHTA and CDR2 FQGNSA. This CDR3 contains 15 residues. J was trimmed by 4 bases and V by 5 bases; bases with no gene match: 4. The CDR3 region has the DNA TGTGCCAGCAGCCCACTAGCGGGGGCGTACAATGAGCAGTTCTTC. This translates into CASSPLAGAYNEQFF.